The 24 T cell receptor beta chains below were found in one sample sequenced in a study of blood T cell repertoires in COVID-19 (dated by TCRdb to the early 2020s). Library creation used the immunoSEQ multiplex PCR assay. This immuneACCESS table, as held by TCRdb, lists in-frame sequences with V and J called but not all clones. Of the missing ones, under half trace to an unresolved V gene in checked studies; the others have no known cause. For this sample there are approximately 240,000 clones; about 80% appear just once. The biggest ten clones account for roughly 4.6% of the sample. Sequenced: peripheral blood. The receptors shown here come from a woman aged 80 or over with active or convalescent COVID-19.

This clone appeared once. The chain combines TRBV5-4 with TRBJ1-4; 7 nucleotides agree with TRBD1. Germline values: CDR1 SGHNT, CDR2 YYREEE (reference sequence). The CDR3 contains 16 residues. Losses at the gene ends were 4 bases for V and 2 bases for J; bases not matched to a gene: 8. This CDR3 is CASSGTPGGTNEKLFF. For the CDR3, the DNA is TGTGCCAGCAGCGGAACCCCAGGGGGGACTAATGAAAAACTGTTTTTT.

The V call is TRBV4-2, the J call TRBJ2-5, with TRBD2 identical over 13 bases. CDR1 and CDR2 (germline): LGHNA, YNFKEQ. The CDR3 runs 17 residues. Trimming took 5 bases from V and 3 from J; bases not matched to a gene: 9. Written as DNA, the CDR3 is TGTGCCAGCAGCAGACTTACCGGGACTAGCGGGAAAGAGACCCAGTACTTC. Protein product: CASSRLTGTSGKETQYF.

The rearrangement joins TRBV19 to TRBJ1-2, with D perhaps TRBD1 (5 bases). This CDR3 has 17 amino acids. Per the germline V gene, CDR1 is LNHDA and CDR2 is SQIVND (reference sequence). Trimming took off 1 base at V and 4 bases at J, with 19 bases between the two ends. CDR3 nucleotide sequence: TGTGCCAGTAGTATAGGCGGGGCACAAAACGCCGTCTATGGCTACACCTTC. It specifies CASSIGGAQNAVYGYTF. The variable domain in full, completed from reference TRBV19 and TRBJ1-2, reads DGGITQSPKYLFRKEGQNVTLSCEQNLNHDAMYWYRQDPGQGLRLIYYSQIVNDFQKGDIAEGYSVSREKKESFPLTVTSAQKNPTAFYLCASSIGGAQNAVYGYTFGSGTRLTVV.

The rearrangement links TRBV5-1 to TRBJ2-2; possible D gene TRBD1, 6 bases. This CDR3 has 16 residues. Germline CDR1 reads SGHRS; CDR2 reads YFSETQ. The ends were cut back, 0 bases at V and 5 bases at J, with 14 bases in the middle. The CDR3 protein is CASSLASGVRTGELFF. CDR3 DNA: TGCGCCAGCAGCTTGGCGTCAGGGGTACGAACCGGGGAGCTGTTTTTT. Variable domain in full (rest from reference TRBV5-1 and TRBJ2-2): KAGVTQTPRYLIKTRGQQVTLSCSPISGHRSVSWYQQTPGQGLQFLFEYFSETQRNKGNFPGRFSGRQFSNSRSEMNVSTLELGDSALYLCASSLASGVRTGELFFGEGSRLTVL.

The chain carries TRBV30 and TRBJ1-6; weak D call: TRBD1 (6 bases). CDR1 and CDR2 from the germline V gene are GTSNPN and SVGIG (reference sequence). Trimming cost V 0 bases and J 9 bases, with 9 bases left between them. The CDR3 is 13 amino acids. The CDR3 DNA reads TGTGCCTGGAGTGTACAGGGTAGTTCACCCCTCCACTTT. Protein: CAWSVQGSSPLHF.

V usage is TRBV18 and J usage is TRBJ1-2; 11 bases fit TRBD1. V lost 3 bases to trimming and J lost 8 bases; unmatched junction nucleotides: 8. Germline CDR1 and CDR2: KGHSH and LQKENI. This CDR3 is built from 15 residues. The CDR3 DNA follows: TGTGCCAGCTCACCCCAGGGACAGGGGGATTCAGGCTACACCTTC. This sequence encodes CASSPQGQGDSGYTF.

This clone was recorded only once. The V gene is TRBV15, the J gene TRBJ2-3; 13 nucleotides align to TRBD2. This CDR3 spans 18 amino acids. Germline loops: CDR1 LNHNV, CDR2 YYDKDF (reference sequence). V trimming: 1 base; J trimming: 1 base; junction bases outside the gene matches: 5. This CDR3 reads CATSRGTSGGLGTDTQYF. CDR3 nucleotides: TGTGCCACCAGCAGAGGGACTAGCGGGGGCCTTGGCACAGATACGCAGTATTTT.

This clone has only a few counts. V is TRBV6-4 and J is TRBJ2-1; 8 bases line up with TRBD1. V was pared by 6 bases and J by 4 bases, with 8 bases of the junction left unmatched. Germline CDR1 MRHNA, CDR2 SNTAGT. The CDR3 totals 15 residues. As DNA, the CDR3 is TGTGCCAGCAGCACCCGACAGGGGCGGTACAATGAGCAGTTCTTC. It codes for CASSTRQGRYNEQFF.

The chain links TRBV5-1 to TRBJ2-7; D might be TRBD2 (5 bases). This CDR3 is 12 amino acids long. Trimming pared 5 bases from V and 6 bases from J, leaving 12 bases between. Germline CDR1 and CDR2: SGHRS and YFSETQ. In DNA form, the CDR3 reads TGCGCCAGCAGTACGAGTGAGGGCGAGCAGTACTTC. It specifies CASSTSEGEQYF.

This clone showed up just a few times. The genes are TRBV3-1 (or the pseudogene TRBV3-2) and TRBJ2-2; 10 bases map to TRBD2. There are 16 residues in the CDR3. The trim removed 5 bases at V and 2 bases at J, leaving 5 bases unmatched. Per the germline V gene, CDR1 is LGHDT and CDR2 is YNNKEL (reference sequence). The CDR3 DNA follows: TGTGCCAGCAGCTACGGACTAGCGGTAAACACCGGGGAGCTGTTTTTT. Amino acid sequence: CASSYGLAVNTGELFF.

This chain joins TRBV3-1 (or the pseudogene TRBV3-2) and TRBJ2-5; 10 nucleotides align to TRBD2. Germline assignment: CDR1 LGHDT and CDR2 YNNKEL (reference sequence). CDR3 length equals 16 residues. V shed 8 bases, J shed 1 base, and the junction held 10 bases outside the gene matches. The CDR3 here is CASALAGVAPQETQYF. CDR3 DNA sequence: TGTGCCAGCGCGCTAGCGGGAGTGGCCCCCCAAGAGACCCAGTACTTC.

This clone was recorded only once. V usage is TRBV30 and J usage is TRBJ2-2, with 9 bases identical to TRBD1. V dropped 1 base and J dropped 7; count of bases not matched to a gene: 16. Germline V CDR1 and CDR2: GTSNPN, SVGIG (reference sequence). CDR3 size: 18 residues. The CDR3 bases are TGTGCCTGGAGTGGACTCCGATGGGGACAGGGATTGAGCGGGGAGCTGTTTTTT. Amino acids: CAWSGLRWGQGLSGELFF.

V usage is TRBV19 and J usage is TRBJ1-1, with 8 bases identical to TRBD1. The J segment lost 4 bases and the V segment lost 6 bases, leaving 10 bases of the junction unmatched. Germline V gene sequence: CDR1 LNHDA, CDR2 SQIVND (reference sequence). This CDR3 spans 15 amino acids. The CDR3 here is CASRPLPTGGTEAFF. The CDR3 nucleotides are TGTGCCAGTAGACCTCTGCCTACAGGGGGCACTGAAGCTTTCTTT.

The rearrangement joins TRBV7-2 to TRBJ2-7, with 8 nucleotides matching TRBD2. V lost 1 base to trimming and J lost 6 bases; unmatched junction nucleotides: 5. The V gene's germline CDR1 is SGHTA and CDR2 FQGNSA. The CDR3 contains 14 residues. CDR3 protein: CASSLVAGYGEQYF. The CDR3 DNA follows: TGTGCCAGCAGCTTAGTAGCGGGGTACGGCGAGCAGTACTTC.

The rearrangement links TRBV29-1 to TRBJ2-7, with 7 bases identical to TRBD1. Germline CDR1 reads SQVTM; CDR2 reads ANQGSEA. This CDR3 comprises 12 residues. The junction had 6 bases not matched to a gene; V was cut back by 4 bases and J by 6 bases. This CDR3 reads CSVGLRGSEQYF. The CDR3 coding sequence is TGCAGCGTTGGCCTCAGGGGGAGCGAGCAGTACTTC.

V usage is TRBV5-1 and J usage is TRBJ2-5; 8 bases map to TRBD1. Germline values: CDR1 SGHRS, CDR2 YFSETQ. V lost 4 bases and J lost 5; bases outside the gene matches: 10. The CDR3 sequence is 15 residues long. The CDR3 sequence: CASSPGTGRRETQYF. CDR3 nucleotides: TGCGCCAGCAGCCCAGGGACAGGACGACGGGAGACCCAGTACTTC.

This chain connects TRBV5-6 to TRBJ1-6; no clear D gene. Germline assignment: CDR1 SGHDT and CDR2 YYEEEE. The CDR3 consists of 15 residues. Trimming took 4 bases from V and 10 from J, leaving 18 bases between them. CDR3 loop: CASSLAWAGGSPLHF. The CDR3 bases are TGTGCCAGCAGCCTAGCATGGGCAGGAGGGTCACCCCTCCACTTT.

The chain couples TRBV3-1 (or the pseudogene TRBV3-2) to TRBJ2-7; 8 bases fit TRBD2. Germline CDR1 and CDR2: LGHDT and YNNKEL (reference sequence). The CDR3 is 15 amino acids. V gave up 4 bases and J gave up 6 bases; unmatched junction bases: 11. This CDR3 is CASSPGGGSRTEQYF. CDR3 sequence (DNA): TGTGCCAGCAGCCCCGGGGGGGGATCGCGTACCGAGCAGTACTTC.

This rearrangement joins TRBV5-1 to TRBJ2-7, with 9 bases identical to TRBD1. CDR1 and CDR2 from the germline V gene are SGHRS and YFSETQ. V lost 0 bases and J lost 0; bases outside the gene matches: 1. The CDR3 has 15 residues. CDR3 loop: CASSLAGQGSYEQYF. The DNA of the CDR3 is TGCGCCAGCAGCTTGGCGGGACAGGGCTCCTACGAGCAGTACTTC.

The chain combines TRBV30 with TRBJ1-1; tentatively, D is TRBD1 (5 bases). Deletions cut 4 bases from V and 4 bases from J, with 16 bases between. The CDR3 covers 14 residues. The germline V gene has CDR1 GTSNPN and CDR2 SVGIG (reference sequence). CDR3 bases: TGTGCCTGGATACGGGGGGTGAGTGGCACTGAAGCTTTCTTT. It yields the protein CAWIRGVSGTEAFF.

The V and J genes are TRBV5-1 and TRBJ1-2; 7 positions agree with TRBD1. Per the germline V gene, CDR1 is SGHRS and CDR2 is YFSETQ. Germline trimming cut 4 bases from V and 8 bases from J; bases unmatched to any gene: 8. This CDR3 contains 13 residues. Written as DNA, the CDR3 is TGCGCCAGCAGCACCTCAGGGGGAGGCGGCTACACCTTC. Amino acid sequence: CASSTSGGGGYTF.

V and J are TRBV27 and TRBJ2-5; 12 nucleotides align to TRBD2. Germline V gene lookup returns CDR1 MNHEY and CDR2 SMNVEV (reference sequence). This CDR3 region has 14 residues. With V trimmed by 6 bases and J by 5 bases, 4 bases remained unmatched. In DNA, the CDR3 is TGTGCCAGCAGGAGACTAGCGGGGGTGGAGACCCAGTACTTC. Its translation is CASRRLAGVETQYF.

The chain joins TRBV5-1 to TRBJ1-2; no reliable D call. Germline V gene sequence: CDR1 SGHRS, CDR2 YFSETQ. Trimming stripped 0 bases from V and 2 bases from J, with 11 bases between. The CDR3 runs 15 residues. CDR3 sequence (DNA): TGCGCCAGCAGCTTGGGAGGCACCTCAAACTATGGCTACACCTTC. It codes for CASSLGGTSNYGYTF.

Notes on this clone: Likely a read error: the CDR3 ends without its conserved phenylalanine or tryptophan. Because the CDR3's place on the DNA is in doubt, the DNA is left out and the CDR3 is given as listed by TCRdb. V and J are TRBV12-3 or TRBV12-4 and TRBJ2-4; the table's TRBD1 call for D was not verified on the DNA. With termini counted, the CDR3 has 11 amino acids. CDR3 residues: CASSLTDRVFI.